The 25 T cell receptor beta chains given below trace back to one sample, sequenced in a study of post-analysis software for immune sequencing data. Broader study findings: TRBV5-6, TRBV5-1 and TRBV20-1 were among four or five TRBV segments more frequent in patients than controls.

The antigens these receptors bind are not known. The authors incorporated unique molecular identifiers into the TCR beta cDNA libraries. TCRdb used MiXCR to reprocess the PCR reads, holding one entry per CDR3 protein. The sample consists of some 700,000 distinct CDR3 sequences, about 60% of them appearing once. Sequencing was performed on blood. The receptors were sampled from a girl aged 2 to 9 with multiple sclerosis.

This clonotype was observed a handful of times. The chain is built from TRBV10-3 and TRBJ2-1; TRBD1 or TRBD2 may be the D gene (5 bases each). In germline, CDR1 is ENHRY, CDR2 SYGVKD. The CDR3 covers 14 residues. V lost 4 bases and J 5 bases, leaving 12 bases between the germline ends. The CDR3 is CAISARGLNNEQFF. In DNA, the CDR3 is TGTGCCATCAGTGCTCGGGGCCTAAACAATGAGCAGTTCTTC.

This clonotype was recorded only once. The chain couples TRBV12-3 or TRBV12-4 to TRBJ1-2; possibly TRBD1 for D (6 bases). The CDR3 length is 13 residues. V gave up 6 bases and J gave up 6 bases, with 14 bases separating them. The CDR3 sequence: CASRTGARNGYTF. CDR3 bases: TGTGCCAGCAGGACAGGTGCTCGCAATGGCTACACCTTC.

This clonotype was seen once. V usage is TRBV28 and J usage is TRBJ2-5; perhaps D is TRBD1 or TRBD2 (8 bases each). This CDR3 is 17 amino acids long. V gave up 6 bases and J gave up 4 bases, with 24 bases separating them. CDR1 and CDR2 from the germline V gene are MDHEN and SYDVKM. The CDR3 DNA reads as TGTGCCAGCAGGAACACGGGACTAGTACAGGGGGGAGAGACCCAGTACTTC. Its translation is CASRNTGLVQGGETQYF.

The chain couples TRBV15 to TRBJ2-1; 7 nucleotides align to TRBD2. Germline V CDR1 and CDR2: LNHNV, YYDKDF (reference sequence). The CDR3 consists of 16 residues. Losses at the gene ends were 5 bases for V and 2 bases for J; bases not matched to a gene: 9. Here the CDR3 DNA reads TGTGCCACCAGCGGCAGACTAGCTCAGACCTACAATGAGCAGTTCTTC. Protein sequence: CATSGRLAQTYNEQFF.

CDR3 in amino acids: CASSYHDAYEQYF. The DNA of the CDR3 is TGTGCCAGCAGTTACCACGACGCCTACGAGCAGTACTTC. This chain links TRBV6-6 with TRBJ2-7; the D is unclear. Trimming shortened V by 2 bases and J by 2 bases, and 7 bases separated the two germline ends. CDR1 is MNHNY, CDR2 SVGAGI, per germline (reference sequence). CDR3 length: 13 residues.

The CDR3 sequence: CASRRGGQETQYF. The CDR3, as DNA: TGTGCCAGCAGGAGGGGAGGGCAAGAGACCCAGTACTTC. The chain has TRBV6-2 or TRBV6-3 and TRBJ2-5, with 7 nucleotides matching TRBD2. This CDR3 region has 13 residues. The ends lost 6 bases at V and 2 bases at J; junction bases unmatched: 3. Germline V gene sequence: CDR1 MNHEY, CDR2 SVGEGT.

The chain is built from TRBV5-1 and TRBJ2-5; possibly TRBD1 for D (5 bases). Trimming took off 0 bases at V and 1 base at J, with 13 bases between the two ends. This CDR3 is built from 16 residues. CDR1 is SGHRS and CDR2 is YFSETQ in the germline V gene. The DNA of the CDR3 is TGCGCCAGCAGCTTGGAAGGCACAGGAGTCCAAGAGACCCAGTACTTC. Protein product: CASSLEGTGVQETQYF. Together with reference TRBV5-1 and TRBJ2-5, the CDR3 gives the full variable domain: KAGVTQTPRYLIKTRGQQVTLSCSPISGHRSVSWYQQTPGQGLQFLFEYFSETQRNKGNFPGRFSGRQFSNSRSEMNVSTLELGDSALYLCASSLEGTGVQETQYFGPGTRLLVL.

V gene TRBV7-9 combines with J gene TRBJ2-7, with 7 bases identical to TRBD1. This CDR3 region has 15 residues. V dropped 7 bases and J dropped 1; count of bases not matched to a gene: 10. CDR1 is SEHNR, CDR2 FQNEAQ, per germline (reference sequence). For the CDR3, the DNA is TGTGCCAGCAACGACCAGGGACAGACGTCCTACGAGCAGTACTTC. Its translation is CASNDQGQTSYEQYF. Full variable domain (rest looked up from reference TRBV7-9 and TRBJ2-7): DTGVSQNPRHKITKRGQNVTFRCDPISEHNRLYWYRQTLGQGPEFLTYFQNEAQLEKSRLLSDRFSAERPKGSFSTLEIQRTEQGDSAMYLCASNDQGQTSYEQYFGPGTRLTVT.

The chain links TRBV29-1 to TRBJ2-1; D may match TRBD1 or TRBD2 (5 bases each). Trimming took off 6 bases at V and 8 bases at J, with 23 bases between the two ends. Per the germline V gene, CDR1 is SQVTM and CDR2 is ANQGSEA. The CDR3 is 15 residues long. The DNA for the CDR3 is TGCAGCGTCCGACATATACTTGACGGGGCGGATGAGCAGTTCTTC. Protein sequence: CSVRHILDGADEQFF.

This chain links TRBV20-1 with TRBJ1-1; D gene ambiguous. Germline loops: CDR1 DFQATT, CDR2 SNEGSKA (reference sequence). Between the trimmed V and J ends, which lost 3 bases and 5 bases, there was a span of 10 bases. The CDR3 runs 12 residues. The CDR3 reads CSASRTPTEAFF. Written as DNA, the CDR3 is TGCAGTGCTAGTAGGACGCCAACTGAAGCTTTCTTT.

CDR3 DNA: TGCAGTGCTAGTATTTCTAGTGGGGACAGGGACTACGAGCAGTACTTC. This gives the protein CSASISSGDRDYEQYF. The chain recombines TRBV20-1 with TRBJ2-7; 9 bases map to TRBD1. J was trimmed by 3 bases and V by 3 bases; bases with no gene match: 12. Germline V gene lookup returns CDR1 DFQATT and CDR2 SNEGSKA (reference sequence). The CDR3 contains 16 residues.

The rearrangement links TRBV11-2 to TRBJ2-3, with D uncertain. CDR1 and CDR2 (germline): SGHAT, FQNNGV. CDR3 size: 13 residues. Trimming removed 6 bases at V and 2 bases at J, with 9 bases between. CDR3 nucleotide sequence: TGTGCCAGCAGTGGTCCTAACACAGATACGCAGTATTTT. It codes for CASSGPNTDTQYF.

This CDR3 is CSASDTGSGTDTQYF. The CDR3 DNA reads TGCAGTGCTAGCGACACAGGGTCGGGCACAGATACGCAGTATTTT. This sequence joins TRBV20-1 and TRBJ2-3; maybe TRBD1 (6 bases). The germline gives CDR1 DFQATT, CDR2 SNEGSKA (reference sequence). V shed 3 bases and J shed 1 base, with 14 bases lying between them. CDR3 size: 15 residues.

The rearrangement joins TRBV25-1 to TRBJ2-7, with D perhaps matching TRBD1 or TRBD2 (6 bases each). The DNA end favors TRBJ2-5, so the J call may be wrong. The CDR3 has 14 amino acids. Germline V gene sequence: CDR1 MGHDK, CDR2 SYGVNS. The CDR3 protein is CASSEGGHQETQYF. The CDR3 coding sequence is TGTGCCAGCAGTGAAGGGGGGCACCAAGAGACCCAGTACTTC.

This clonotype occurred a few times. The V call is TRBV7-9, the J call TRBJ1-1; D ambiguous. CDR3 length: 17 residues. Trimming left V 1 base short and J 1 base short, with 16 bases between. Germline V gene data show CDR1 as SEHNR and CDR2 as FQNEAQ (reference sequence). DNA for the CDR3: TGTGCCAGCAGCTTAGATAGCCCAGTTTTGGGGAACACTGAAGCTTTCTTT. Its protein is CASSLDSPVLGNTEAFF.

The genes are TRBV10-3 and TRBJ2-1; perhaps TRBD2 as D (5 bases). Germline CDR1 ENHRY, CDR2 SYGVKD. Trimming took off 2 bases at V and 4 bases at J, with 15 bases between the two ends. The CDR3 has 16 residues. CDR3 region: CAISEGDYPRYNEQFF. DNA for the CDR3: TGTGCCATCAGTGAGGGAGACTATCCTAGATACAATGAGCAGTTCTTC.

This clonotype showed up just a few times. CDR3: CASRRTGLTYEQYF. Here the CDR3 DNA reads TGTGCCAGCAGGCGGACAGGTTTAACCTACGAGCAGTACTTC. This chain uses TRBV12-3 or TRBV12-4 with TRBJ2-7, with TRBD1 matching 7 bases. The V and J ends lost 6 bases and 2 bases, in that order; junction bases with no gene match: 7. This CDR3 is built from 14 residues.

The rearrangement joins TRBV24-1 to TRBJ2-5; TRBD2 is a possible D gene (5 bases). CDR3 size: 13 residues. Trimming left V 3 bases short and J 2 bases short, with 6 bases between. Germline V gives CDR1 KGHDR, CDR2 SFDVKD. The CDR3 nucleotides are TGTGCCACCAGTGATGGAGGACAAGAGACCCAGTACTTC. Translated: CATSDGGQETQYF.

V is TRBV6-6 and J is TRBJ1-4; D might be TRBD1 (6 bases). The CDR3 runs 15 residues. V lost 6 bases and J lost 3, with 14 bases in between. In germline, CDR1 is MNHNY, CDR2 SVGAGI (reference sequence). The CDR3 region is CASSPRGGANEKLFF. The CDR3 DNA sequence: TGTGCCAGCAGCCCCAGGGGAGGCGCTAATGAAAAACTGTTTTTT.

The chain recombines TRBV20-1 with TRBJ2-3; 8 nucleotides align to TRBD2. This CDR3 spans 15 amino acids. Trimming took 0 bases from V and 3 from J; bases not matched to a gene: 5. Germline V gives CDR1 DFQATT, CDR2 SNEGSKA (reference sequence). The CDR3 spells CSARELAGRTDTQYF. CDR3 in DNA: TGCAGTGCTAGAGAATTAGCGGGGAGAACAGATACGCAGTATTTT.

This clonotype was observed once. This rearrangement joins TRBV7-2 to TRBJ2-3; 9 bases are a match to TRBD2. The CDR3 contains 14 residues. Germline CDR1 SGHTA, CDR2 FQGNSA. J lost 3 bases, V lost 5 bases, and 3 bases had no gene match. DNA for the CDR3: TGTGCCAGCAGCACGCTAGCGGGAACAGATACGCAGTATTTT. It encodes CASSTLAGTDTQYF.

V is TRBV3-1 and J is TRBJ2-3, with no clear D. Germline loops: CDR1 LGHDT, CDR2 YNNKEL (reference sequence). The CDR3 length is 13 residues. The V gene lost 11 bases and the J gene lost 2 bases, with 14 bases spanning the gap. For the CDR3, the DNA is TGTGCCTTTCAGGTGATTAACACAGATACGCAGTATTTT. Protein product: CAFQVINTDTQYF.

This clonotype turned up a few times. V is TRBV27 and J is TRBJ2-3; 7 bases fit TRBD2. The trim removed 2 bases at V and 5 bases at J, leaving 7 bases unmatched. Germline lookup yields CDR1 MNHEY and CDR2 SMNVEV (reference sequence). This CDR3 is 15 amino acids long. The CDR3 nucleotides read TGTGCCAGCAGTTTAAGCGGCGGCGGGGGAGATACGCAGTATTTT. This translates into CASSLSGGGGDTQYF.

The gene calls are TRBV20-1 and TRBJ2-3, with 12 nucleotides matching TRBD2. Germline trimming cut 4 bases from V and 6 bases from J; bases unmatched to any gene: 5. The germline V gene encodes CDR1 DFQATT and CDR2 SNEGSKA (reference sequence). This CDR3 is built from 14 residues. For the CDR3, the DNA is TGCAGTGCTACCCTAACTAGCGGGAGGGATACGCAGTATTTT. Translated: CSATLTSGRDTQYF.

The chain carries TRBV6-6 and TRBJ2-3; D gene ambiguous. CDR1 and CDR2 from the germline V gene are MNHNY and SVGAGI (reference sequence). Trimming stripped 0 bases from V and 10 bases from J, with 8 bases between. The CDR3 spans 12 residues. The CDR3 bases are TGTGCCAGCAGTTACTCGCTGGACGCGCAGTATTTT. It codes for CASSYSLDAQYF.